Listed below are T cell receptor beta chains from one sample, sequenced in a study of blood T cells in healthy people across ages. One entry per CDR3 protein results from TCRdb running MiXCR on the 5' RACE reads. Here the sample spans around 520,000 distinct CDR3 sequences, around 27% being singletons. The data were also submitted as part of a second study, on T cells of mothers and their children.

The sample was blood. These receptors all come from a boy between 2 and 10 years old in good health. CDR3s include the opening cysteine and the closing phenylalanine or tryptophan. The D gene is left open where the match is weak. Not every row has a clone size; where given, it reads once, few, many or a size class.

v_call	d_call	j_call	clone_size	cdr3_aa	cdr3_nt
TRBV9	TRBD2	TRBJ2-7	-	CASSVGDIAGGIPYEQYF	TGTGCCAGCAGCGTAGGCGATATAGCGGGAGGGATCCCCTACGAGCAGTACTTC
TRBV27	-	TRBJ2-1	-	CASRTLRWFF	TGTGCCAGCAGGACCCTGAGGTGGTTCTTC
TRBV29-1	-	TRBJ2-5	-	CSVADSPGQTQYF	TGCAGCGTCGCCGACAGTCCAGGGCAGACCCAGTACTTC
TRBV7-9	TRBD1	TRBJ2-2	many	CASSGQGAGELFF	TGTGCCAGCAGCGGGCAGGGGGCCGGGGAGCTGTTTTTT
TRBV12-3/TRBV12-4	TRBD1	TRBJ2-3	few	CASSSQGADTQYF	TGTGCCAGCAGTTCCCAGGGGGCGGATACGCAGTATTTT
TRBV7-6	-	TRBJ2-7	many	CASSLGGGTSYEQYF	TGTGCCAGCAGCTTAGGGGGCGGGACCTCCTACGAGCAGTACTTC
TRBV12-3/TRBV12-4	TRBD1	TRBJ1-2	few	CASSLGQAEYGYTF	TGTGCCAGCAGTTTGGGACAGGCCGAATATGGCTACACCTTC
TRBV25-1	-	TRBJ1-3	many	CASSVSASSGNTIYF	TGTGCCAGCAGTGTGTCGGCCAGCTCTGGAAACACCATATATTTT
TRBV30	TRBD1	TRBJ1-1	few	CAWTLETGGVHGAFF	TGTGCCTGGACCTTAGAGACAGGGGGCGTCCATGGAGCTTTCTTT
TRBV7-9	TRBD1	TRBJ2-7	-	CASGQGKGEQYF	TGTGCCAGCGGACAGGGGAAAGGCGAGCAGTACTTC
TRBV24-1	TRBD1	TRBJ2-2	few	CATSDNRGQITGELFF	TGTGCCACCAGTGATAACAGGGGGCAGATCACCGGGGAGCTGTTTTTT
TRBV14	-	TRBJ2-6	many	CASSQRATGSGANVLTF	TGTGCCAGCAGCCAAAGGGCGACAGGCTCAGGGGCCAACGTCCTGACTTTC
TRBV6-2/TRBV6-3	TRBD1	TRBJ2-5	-	CASSSGQVPWETQYF	TGTGCCAGCAGTTCGGGACAGGTCCCCTGGGAGACCCAGTACTTC
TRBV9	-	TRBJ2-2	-	CASSVYVSSNTGELFF	TGTGCCAGCAGCGTATATGTTAGCTCGAACACCGGGGAGCTGTTTTTT
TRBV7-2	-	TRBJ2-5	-	CASSLTSGLSQGAQYF	TGTGCCAGCAGCTTGACCTCGGGACTCTCTCAAGGGGCCCAGTACTTC
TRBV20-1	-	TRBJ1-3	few	CSARRGANGNTIYF	TGCAGTGCCCGACGGGGAGCAAACGGAAACACCATATATTTT